These 10 T cell receptor beta chains were all obtained from the same sample, sequenced in a study of shared clonotypes between healthy human individuals (dated by TCRdb to the early 2020s). The library was generated by the immunoSEQ multiplex PCR assay. The immuneACCESS repertoire file appears here via TCRdb, limited to in-frame rearrangements. These files lack a portion of the clones; in checked studies, under half of the deficit traces to unresolved V genes, and the cause of the others is not known. Across this sample there are around 700,000 clones, with roughly 70% seen only once. The top ten hold approximately 2% of the sample. Sequencing was carried out using memory CD4+ T cells sorted from blood. The cell subset or site label on this specimen signifies: CD45RA-negative fraction. The receptor set was obtained from a woman aged 30 to 39 in good health.

V and J are TRBV29-1 and TRBJ2-4, with 10 bases aligning to TRBD2. Germline V lookup: CDR1 SQVTM, CDR2 ANQGSEA. The CDR3 covers 14 residues. V shed 4 bases and J 13 bases; nucleotides not matched to a gene: 13. The CDR3 here is CSVVVGVLAGVQYF. The CDR3 DNA is TGCAGCGTTGTAGTGGGGGTCCTAGCGGGAGTCCAGTACTTC.

The chain employs TRBV21-1 and TRBJ2-2; TRBD2 is the table's D call, not checked against the DNA. TRBV21-1 is a pseudogene locus. CDR3 length equals 15 residues. Here the CDR3 reads CASSKTSGCPGELFF. The CDR3, as DNA: TGTGCCAGCAGCAAAACTAGCGGGTGCCCCGGGGAGCTGTTTTTT.

The V gene is TRBV6-5, the J gene TRBJ2-7; D not certain. CDR1 is MNHEY and CDR2 is SVGAGI in the germline V gene. V was cut by 6 bases and J by 0 bases, with 12 bases left in between. This CDR3 comprises 14 residues. CDR3 in DNA: TGTGCCAGCAGCCCCTACTTTCGCTCCTACGAGCAGTACTTC. Its protein product is CASSPYFRSYEQYF.

This clone appeared a few times. This chain links TRBV7-9 with TRBJ1-3; D not resolved. V was clipped by 1 base and J by 0 bases, with 7 bases between them. Germline CDR1 is SEHNR and CDR2 is FQNEAQ (reference sequence). CDR3 size: 15 residues. CDR3 sequence reads: CASSLDGTSGNTIYF. The DNA of the CDR3 is TGTGCCAGCAGCTTAGATGGAACCTCTGGAAACACCATATATTTT. Drawing the rest from reference TRBV7-9 and TRBJ1-3, the complete variable domain is DTGVSQNPRHKITKRGQNVTFRCDPISEHNRLYWYRQTLGQGPEFLTYFQNEAQLEKSRLLSDRFSAERPKGSFSTLEIQRTEQGDSAMYLCASSLDGTSGNTIYFGEGSWLTVV.

The rearrangement joins TRBV12-5 to TRBJ2-1; 13 nucleotides match TRBD2. Trimming at V came to 1 base and at J to 5 bases, leaving 2 bases not matched to a gene. CDR3 length: 16 amino acids. The germline V gene has CDR1 LGHNT and CDR2 FRNRAP. This CDR3 reads CASGLAGLAGDNEQFF. In nucleotides, the CDR3 is TGTGCTAGTGGTTTGGCCGGACTAGCGGGAGACAATGAGCAGTTCTTC.

The chain couples TRBV6-1 to TRBJ2-7; the D gene is possibly TRBD2 (6 bases). The germline gives CDR1 MNHNS, CDR2 SASEGT. The CDR3 spans 12 residues. V was cut by 5 bases and J by 8 bases, with 13 bases left in between. The CDR3 protein is CASSLAGSQQYF. Here the CDR3 DNA reads TGTGCCAGCAGTTTGGCCGGGAGCCAGCAGTACTTC.

The rearrangement links TRBV2 to TRBJ1-5; the match to TRBD1 covers 8 bases. Germline loops: CDR1 SNHLY, CDR2 FYNNEI. The CDR3 runs 14 residues. J lost 0 bases, V lost 7 bases, and 2 bases had no gene match. Written as DNA, the CDR3 is TGTGCCAGCAACAGGGGGATTAGCAATCAGCCCCAGCATTTT. This encodes CASNRGISNQPQHF. The full variable domain, its missing parts supplied by reference TRBV2 and TRBJ1-5, is EPEVTQTPSHQVTQMGQEVILRCVPISNHLYFYWYRQILGQKVEFLVSFYNNEISEKSEIFDDQFSVERPDGSNFTLKIRSTKLEDSAMYFCASNRGISNQPQHFGDGTRLSIL.

About this clone itself: Other DNA variants within this sample encode the same CDR3. The chain joins TRBV5-4 to TRBJ2-7; 10 positions agree with TRBD1. The CDR3 runs 12 residues. The V and J ends lost 2 bases and 9 bases, in that order; junction bases with no gene match: 2. Germline V gene sequence: CDR1 SGHNT, CDR2 YYREEE (reference sequence). DNA for the CDR3: TGTGCCAGCAGCTTTGACAGGGGGCGGCAGTACTTC. It codes for CASSFDRGRQYF.

The chain uses TRBV19 and TRBJ1-1, with a tentative D call TRBD1 (6 bases). The CDR3 extends over 14 amino acids. Germline values: CDR1 LNHDA, CDR2 SQIVND (reference sequence). The germline V and J ends were trimmed by 4 bases and 4 bases, with 13 bases remaining between them. The DNA for the CDR3 is TGTGCCAGTAGTAGTGGGACATATCGCACTGAAGCTTTCTTT. Translating it yields CASSSGTYRTEAFF.

This clone was counted between two and nine times. The V gene is TRBV6-5, the J gene TRBJ2-1; perhaps TRBD2 as D (6 bases). Germline CDR1 reads MNHEY; CDR2 reads SVGAGI. The CDR3 loop spans 15 amino acids. The V gene lost 0 bases and the J gene lost 6 bases, with 12 bases spanning the gap. CDR3 sequence reads: CASSYSRRAGNEQFF. Here the CDR3 DNA reads TGTGCCAGCAGTTACTCGCGGAGGGCGGGCAATGAGCAGTTCTTC.